This T cell receptor (beta chain) stems from a study of breast tumors, draining lymph nodes, adjacent tissues. Study-wide results and limits: Luminal-like breast cancer showed significantly higher tumor–nontumor repertoire similarity than basal-like. The data were judged consistent with most tumor T cells coming from lymph node and expanding in tumor.

TCRdb re-analysed the multiplex PCR reads in MiXCR, keeping a single row per CDR3 protein. The sample holds approximately 280,000 distinct CDR3 sequences, 30% to 35% seen once. The CDR3 is 16 residues long. J lost 5 bases, V lost 5 bases, and 13 bases had no gene match. Looked up from germline, CDR1 is LGHDT and CDR2 is YNNKEL (reference sequence). Details on this clonotype: Its target is not known.

Breast cancer patients provided tissue from their axillary draining lymph nodes. The sample taken for sequencing was axillary lymph node tissue. This receptor was taken from a female donor with breast cancer. Some clones in this sample may be carry-over from other donors' samples. This chain connects TRBV3-1 to TRBJ2-5; 8 nucleotides align to TRBD2. CDR3 in amino acids: CASSNEPGLVSETQYF. In nucleotides, the CDR3 is TGTGCCAGCAGCAACGAGCCGGGACTAGTGTCGGAGACCCAGTACTTC.